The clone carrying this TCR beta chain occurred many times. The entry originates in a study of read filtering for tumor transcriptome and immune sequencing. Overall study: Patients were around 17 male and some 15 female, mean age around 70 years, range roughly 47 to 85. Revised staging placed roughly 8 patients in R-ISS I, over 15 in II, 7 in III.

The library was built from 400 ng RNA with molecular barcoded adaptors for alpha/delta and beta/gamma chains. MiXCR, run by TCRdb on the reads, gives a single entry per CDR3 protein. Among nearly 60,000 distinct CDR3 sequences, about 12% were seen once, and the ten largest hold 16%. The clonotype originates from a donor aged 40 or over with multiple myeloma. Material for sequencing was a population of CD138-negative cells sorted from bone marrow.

The DNA of the CDR3 is TGTGCCAGCAGCAACCCAAGGGGGCTCAGCACAGATACGCAGTATTTT. Translating it yields CASSNPRGLSTDTQYF. J is TRBJ2-3 and V is TRBV9; 7 bases line up with TRBD1. The trim removed 4 bases at V and 0 bases at J, leaving 8 bases unmatched. The CDR3 covers 16 residues. The germline V gene encodes CDR1 SGDLS and CDR2 YYNGEE.